This T cell receptor (beta chain) was identified in a study of regulatory T cells in long-lasting Graves disease. Overall study results and limits: Persistent disease samples used TRBV28, TRBJ1-2 and TRBJ2-5 preferentially. Clonotypes that were public and shared totalled approximately 3,000 in persistent patients versus approximately 970 in new patients.

CDR3 length: 13 amino acids. V shed 2 bases and J 9 bases; nucleotides not matched to a gene: 3. Germline loops: CDR1 SGHDN, CDR2 FVKESK. This clonotype has ten or more counts. Its antigen is unidentified. HTBI primers from iRepertoire and Arm-PCR of CDR3 regions yielded the TCR beta libraries. TCRdb re-called the multiplex PCR reads through MiXCR, storing one row per CDR3 protein. This table holds about 210,000 distinct CDR3 sequences, roughly a fifth found once. Time point meaning: newly diagnosed GD, antithyroid drugs for less than 3 months. After RNA was extracted from PBMCs, the TCR library was made from it. These sequences were also reported in another study, on T cells in Graves' hyperthyroidism and ophthalmopathy. From that report: Through a model of 13 V-J features, ophthalmopathy was separated from stable hyperthyroidism.

This chain uses TRBV14 with TRBJ2-1; 8 bases align to TRBD2. The specimen comprised peripheral blood mononuclear cells (PBMCs), sampled at new diagnosis, from a patient treated with antithyroid drugs. This clonotype was obtained from a woman in her twenties or thirties with Graves disease. The CDR3 sequence: CASSQPSGPEQFF. The CDR3 DNA follows: TGTGCCAGCAGCCAACCTAGCGGGCCTGAGCAGTTCTTC.